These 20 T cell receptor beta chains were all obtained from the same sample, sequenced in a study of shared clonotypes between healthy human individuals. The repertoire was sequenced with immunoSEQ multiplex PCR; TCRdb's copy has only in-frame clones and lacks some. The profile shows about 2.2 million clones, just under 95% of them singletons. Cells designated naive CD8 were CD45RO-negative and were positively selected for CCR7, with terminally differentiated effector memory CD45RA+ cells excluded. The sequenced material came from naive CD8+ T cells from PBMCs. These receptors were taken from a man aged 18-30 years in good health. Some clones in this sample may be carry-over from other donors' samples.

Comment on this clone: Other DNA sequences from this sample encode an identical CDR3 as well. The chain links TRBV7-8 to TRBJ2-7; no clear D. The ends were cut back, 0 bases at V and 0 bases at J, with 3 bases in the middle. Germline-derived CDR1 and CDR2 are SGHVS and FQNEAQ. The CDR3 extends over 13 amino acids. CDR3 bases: TGTGCCAGCAGCTTAGCCGCCTCCTACGAGCAGTACTTC. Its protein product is CASSLAASYEQYF. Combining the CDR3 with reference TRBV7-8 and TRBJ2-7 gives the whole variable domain GAGVSQSPRYKVAKRGQDVALRCDPISGHVSLFWYQQALGQGPEFLTYFQNEAQLDKSGLPSDRFFAERPEGSVSTLKIQRTQQEDSAVYLCASSLAASYEQYFGPGTRLTVT.

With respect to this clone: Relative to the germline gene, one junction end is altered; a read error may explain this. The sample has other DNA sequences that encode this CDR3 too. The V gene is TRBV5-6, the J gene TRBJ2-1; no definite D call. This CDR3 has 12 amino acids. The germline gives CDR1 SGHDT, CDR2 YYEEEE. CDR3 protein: CASSFSHNEQFF. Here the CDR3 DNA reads TGTGCCAGCAGCTTCTCCCACAATGAGCAGTTCTTC. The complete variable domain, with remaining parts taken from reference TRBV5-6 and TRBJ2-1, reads DAGVTQSPTHLIKTRGQQVTLRCSPKSGHDTVSWYQQALGQGPQFIFQYYEEEERQRGNFPDRFSGHQFPNYSSELNVNALLLGDSALYLCASSFSHNEQFFGPGTRLTVL.

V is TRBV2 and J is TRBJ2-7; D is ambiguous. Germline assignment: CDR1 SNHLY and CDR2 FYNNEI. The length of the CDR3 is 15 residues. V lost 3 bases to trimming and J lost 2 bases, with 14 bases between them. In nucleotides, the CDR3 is TGTGCCAGCAGTGATCAGTGGACCGAAGCCTACGAGCAGTACTTC. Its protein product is CASSDQWTEAYEQYF.

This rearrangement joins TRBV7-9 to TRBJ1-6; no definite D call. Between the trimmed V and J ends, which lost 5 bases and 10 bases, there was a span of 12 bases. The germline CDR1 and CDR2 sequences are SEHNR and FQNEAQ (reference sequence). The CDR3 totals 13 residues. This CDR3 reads CASSDSGLSPLHF. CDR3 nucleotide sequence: TGTGCCAGCAGCGACTCGGGTTTATCACCCCTCCACTTT.

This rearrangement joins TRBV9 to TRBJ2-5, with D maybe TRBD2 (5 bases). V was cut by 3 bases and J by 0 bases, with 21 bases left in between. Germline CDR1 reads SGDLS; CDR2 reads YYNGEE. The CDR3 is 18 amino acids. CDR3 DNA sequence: TGTGCCAGCAGCGAAGAGGGCCGGGTGTGGGGAAACCAAGAGACCCAGTACTTC. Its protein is CASSEEGRVWGNQETQYF.

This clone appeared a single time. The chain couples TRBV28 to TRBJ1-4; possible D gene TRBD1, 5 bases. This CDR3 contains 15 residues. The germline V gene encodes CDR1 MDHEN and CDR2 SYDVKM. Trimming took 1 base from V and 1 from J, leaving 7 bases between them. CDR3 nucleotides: TGTGCCAGCAGTTTATTGGGGGTAACTAATGAAAAACTGTTTTTT. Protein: CASSLLGVTNEKLFF.

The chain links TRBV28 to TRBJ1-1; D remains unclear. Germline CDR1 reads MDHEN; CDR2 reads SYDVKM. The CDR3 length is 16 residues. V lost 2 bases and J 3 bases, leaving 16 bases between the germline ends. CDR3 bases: TGTGCCAGCAGTTTAAGGACCGAAAGGAGCGACACTGAAGCTTTCTTT. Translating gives CASSLRTERSDTEAFF. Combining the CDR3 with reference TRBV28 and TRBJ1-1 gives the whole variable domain DVKVTQSSRYLVKRTGEKVFLECVQDMDHENMFWYRQDPGLGLRLIYFSYDVKMKEKGDIPEGYSVSREKKERFSLILESASTNQTSMYLCASSLRTERSDTEAFFGQGTRLTVV.

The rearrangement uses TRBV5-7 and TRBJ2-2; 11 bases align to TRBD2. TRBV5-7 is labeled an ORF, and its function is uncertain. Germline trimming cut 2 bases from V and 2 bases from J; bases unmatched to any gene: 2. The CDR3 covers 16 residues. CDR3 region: CASSFGTSGNTGELFF. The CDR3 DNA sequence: TGTGCCAGCAGCTTTGGGACTAGCGGTAACACCGGGGAGCTGTTTTTT.

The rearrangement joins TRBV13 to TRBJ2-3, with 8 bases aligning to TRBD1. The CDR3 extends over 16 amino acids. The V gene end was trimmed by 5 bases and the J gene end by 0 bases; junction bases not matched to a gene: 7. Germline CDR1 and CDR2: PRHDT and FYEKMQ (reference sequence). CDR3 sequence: CASSRRWTGSTDTQYF. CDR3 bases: TGTGCCAGCAGCCGACGTTGGACAGGGAGCACAGATACGCAGTATTTT.

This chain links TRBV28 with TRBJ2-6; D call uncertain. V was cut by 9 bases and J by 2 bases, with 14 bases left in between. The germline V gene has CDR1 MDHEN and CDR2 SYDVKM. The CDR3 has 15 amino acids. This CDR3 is CASNRPVAGANVLTF. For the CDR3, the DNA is TGTGCCAGTAACCGCCCGGTGGCTGGGGCCAACGTCCTGACTTTC.

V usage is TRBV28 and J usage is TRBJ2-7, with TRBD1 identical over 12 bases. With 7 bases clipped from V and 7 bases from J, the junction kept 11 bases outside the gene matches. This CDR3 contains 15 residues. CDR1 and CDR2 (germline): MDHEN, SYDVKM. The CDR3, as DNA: TGTGCCAGCATCGAAGAGGGACAGGGGGCGGGGGAGCAGTACTTC. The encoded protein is CASIEEGQGAGEQYF.

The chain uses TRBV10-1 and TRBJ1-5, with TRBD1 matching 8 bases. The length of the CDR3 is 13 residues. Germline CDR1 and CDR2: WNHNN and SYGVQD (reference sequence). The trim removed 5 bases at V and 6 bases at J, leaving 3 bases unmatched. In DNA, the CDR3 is TGCGCCAGCAGTTCTGACAGGGGTCAGCCCCAGCATTTT. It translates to CASSSDRGQPQHF.

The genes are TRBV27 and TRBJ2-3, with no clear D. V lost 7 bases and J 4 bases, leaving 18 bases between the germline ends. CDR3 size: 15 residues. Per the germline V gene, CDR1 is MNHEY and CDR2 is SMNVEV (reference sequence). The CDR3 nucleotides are TGTGCCAGCAAAACCCAACAAGAGTCAGCAGATACGCAGTATTTT. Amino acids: CASKTQQESADTQYF.

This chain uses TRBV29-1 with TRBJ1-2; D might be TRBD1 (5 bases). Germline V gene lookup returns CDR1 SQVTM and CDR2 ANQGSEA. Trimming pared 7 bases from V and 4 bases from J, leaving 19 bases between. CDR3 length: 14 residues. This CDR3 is CSGMVADNFYGYTF. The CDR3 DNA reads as TGCAGCGGAATGGTGGCGGACAACTTCTATGGCTACACCTTC.

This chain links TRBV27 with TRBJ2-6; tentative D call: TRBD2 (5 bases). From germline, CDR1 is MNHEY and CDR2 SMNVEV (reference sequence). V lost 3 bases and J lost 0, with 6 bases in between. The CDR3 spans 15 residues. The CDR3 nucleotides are TGTGCCAGCAGTTTCGGGAACTCTGGGGCCAACGTCCTGACTTTC. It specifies CASSFGNSGANVLTF.

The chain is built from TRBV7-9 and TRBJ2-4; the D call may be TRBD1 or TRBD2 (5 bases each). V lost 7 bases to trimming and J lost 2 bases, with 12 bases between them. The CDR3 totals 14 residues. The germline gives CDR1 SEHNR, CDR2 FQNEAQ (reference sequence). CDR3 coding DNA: TGTGCCAGCACCGTTGGGGGATCCAAAAACATTCAGTACTTC. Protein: CASTVGGSKNIQYF.

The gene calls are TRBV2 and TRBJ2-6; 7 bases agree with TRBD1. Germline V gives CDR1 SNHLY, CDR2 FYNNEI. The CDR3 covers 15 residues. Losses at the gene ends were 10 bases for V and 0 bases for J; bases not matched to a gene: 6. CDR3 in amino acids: CANRGRVSGANVLTF. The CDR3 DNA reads TGTGCCAACAGGGGCAGGGTCTCTGGGGCCAACGTCCTGACTTTC.

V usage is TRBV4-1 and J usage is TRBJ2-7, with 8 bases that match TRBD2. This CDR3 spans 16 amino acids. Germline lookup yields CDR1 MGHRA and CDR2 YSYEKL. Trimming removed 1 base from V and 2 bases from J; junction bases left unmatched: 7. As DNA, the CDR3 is TGCGCCAGCAGCCAAGGCACCGGGGGGGGGACCTACGAGCAGTACTTC. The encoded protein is CASSQGTGGGTYEQYF.

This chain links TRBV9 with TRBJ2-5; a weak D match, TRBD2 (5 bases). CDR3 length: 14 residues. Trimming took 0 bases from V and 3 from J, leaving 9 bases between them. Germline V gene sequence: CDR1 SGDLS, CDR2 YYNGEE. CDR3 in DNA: TGTGCCAGCAGCGTAGGTTTCGGGAAAGAGACCCAGTACTTC. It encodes CASSVGFGKETQYF.

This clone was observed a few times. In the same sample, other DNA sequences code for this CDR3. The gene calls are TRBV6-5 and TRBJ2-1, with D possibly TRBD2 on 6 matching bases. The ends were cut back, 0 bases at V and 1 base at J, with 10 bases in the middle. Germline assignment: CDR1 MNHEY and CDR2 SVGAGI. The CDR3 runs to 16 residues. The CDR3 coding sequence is TGTGCCAGCAGTTACTCGTGGGGGGAGTCCTACAATGAGCAGTTCTTC. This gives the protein CASSYSWGESYNEQFF.